The entry that follows covers one TCR beta chain sequence. This clonotype was recorded a few times. The antigen it binds to is not known. No quality values exist for individual bases; no much larger clone is one base distant. V is pruned by 5 bases and J by 10 bases, leaving 7 bases of the junction without a gene match. From the germline V gene, CDR1 is SGHVS and CDR2 is FNYEAQ. CDR3 length: 15 amino acids, cysteine to phenylalanine. Only the CDR3 part of the read is kept: 45 bases, read in frame from the first base. Genomic DNA served as template for TCR beta VDJ combination and CDR3 sequence profiling. An Illumina HiSeq 2000 was used for TCR repertoire sequencing. Processing in the source paper ran as follows. Repertoires were assessed using TRBV/TRBJ rearrangement plots, CDR3 size and DJ length profiles, and Simpson's diversity index. The most abundant DNA sequence in the deep sequencing data was defined as the immunodominant clone. CDR3 amino acid sequences were checked for sharing across subjects and were also compared against the VDJdb database and published repertoires. The public reads were run again by TCRdb, first through fastp at Q25 and then through MiXCR, and only productive beta chains were kept. Every entry covers one CDR3 protein and lists the most common genes and DNA from its rows. The V and J calls and clone size are TCRdb's, not the authors'. The sample yields a few hundred thousand distinct CDR3 sequences; roughly a third were counted once. The top ten constitute around 0.82% of the sample.

The data derive from a study of CD8+CD57+ T cells in acquired aplastic anemia listed by TCRdb under 2018. At the level of the whole study: Extracted DNA from sorted CD4+ and CD8+ cells averaged around 3.3 ug, ranging from about 0.2 to 30 ug. A CD8+CD57+ expansion meant a frequency higher than the mean frequency seen in healthy subjects. What the work shows at the level of the full study, not this receptor alone: Some 27 CD8+ CDR3 sequences were found in both patients and controls but appeared to be highly expressed in patients and within the immunodominant clones of the patients. Patients and healthy controls showed no significant difference in CD8+ Simpson's diversity (P=0.060).

Patients chosen for sequencing had shown expansion of CD8+CD57+ cells by flow cytometry. Every patient had a diagnosis of severe acquired aplastic anemia based on International Study of Aplastic Anemia and Agranulocytosis and Camitta criteria. Patients had received no therapy at the time of blood sampling. In this study, sorted CD4+ and CD8+ T cells from the blood of healthy subjects and of severe aplastic anemia patients had their TCR repertoires deep-sequenced. In the USA, patient enrollment took place under clinicaltrials.gov protocols 00001620, 01623167, 00001397, 00071045, 00081523 and 00961064. Ficoll-Paque density gradient centrifugation was used to isolate peripheral blood mononuclear cells. Before DNA was extracted, CD4+ and CD8+ T cells were sorted using either FACS or magnetic beads.

The sequence was collected from a human donor with aplastic anemia. The sample comprised sorted CD4+, CD8+, or CD8+CD57+ T cells (not recorded which) from PBMCs. Here the chain combines TRBV7-6 and TRBJ2-1, with 14 bases matching TRBD2. The CDR3 region reads CASSLTSGGVQEQFF. The DNA sequence follows: TGTGCCAGCAGCCTGACTAGCGGGGGGGTGCAGGAGCAGTTCTTC.